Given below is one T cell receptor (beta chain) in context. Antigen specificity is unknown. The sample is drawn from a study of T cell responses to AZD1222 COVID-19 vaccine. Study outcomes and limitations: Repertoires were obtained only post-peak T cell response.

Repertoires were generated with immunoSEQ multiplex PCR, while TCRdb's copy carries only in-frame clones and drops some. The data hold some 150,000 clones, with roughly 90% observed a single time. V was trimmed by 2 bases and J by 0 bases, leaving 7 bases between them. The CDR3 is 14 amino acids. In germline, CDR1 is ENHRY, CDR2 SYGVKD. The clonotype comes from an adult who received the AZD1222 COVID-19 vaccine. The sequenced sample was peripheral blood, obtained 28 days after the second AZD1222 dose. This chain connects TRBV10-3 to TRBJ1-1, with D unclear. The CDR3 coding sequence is TGTGCCATCAGTGAGCGGCCCCTGAACACTGAAGCTTTCTTT. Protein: CAISERPLNTEAFF.